The 10 T cell receptor beta chains listed next were all sequenced from one sample in a study of CD8+ T cells in alopecia areata. After isolation, RNA underwent reverse transcription to generate cDNA as the sequencing template. Produced via immunoSEQ multiplex PCR; TCRdb's table is partial and in-frame only. Of about 150,000 clones in the sample, around 47% were seen once. The sample consisted of CD4+ T cells sorted from blood. These TCRs come from a human donor with alopecia areata.

This clone showed up just a few times. The gene calls are TRBV29-1 and TRBJ1-2; D is unclear. Trimming took 3 bases from V and 2 from J, leaving 13 bases between them. Germline V lookup: CDR1 SQVTM, CDR2 ANQGSEA. The CDR3 is made up of 14 amino acids. CDR3 bases: TGCAGCGTTGAGAAGGGCCCCCAAAACTATGGCTACACCTTC. Translation gives CSVEKGPQNYGYTF.

The chain couples TRBV29-1 to TRBJ2-5; D gene unclear. The CDR3 length is 12 residues. The V and J ends lost 6 bases and 5 bases respectively, with 13 bases between them. Per germline, CDR1 SQVTM and CDR2 ANQGSEA. CDR3 DNA sequence: TGCAGCGTCCGACTTCAAGGGGAGACCCAGTACTTC. Translated: CSVRLQGETQYF.

This chain links TRBV14 with TRBJ2-1; 13 nucleotides agree with TRBD2. The J segment lost 8 bases and the V segment lost 3 bases, leaving 13 bases of the junction unmatched. The CDR3 is 18 amino acids. Germline-derived CDR1 and CDR2 are SGHDN and FVKESK. CDR3 loop: CASSHATSGRAFIDEQFF. The CDR3 DNA reads as TGTGCCAGCAGCCACGCTACTAGCGGGAGGGCCTTCATCGATGAGCAGTTCTTC.

The rearrangement links TRBV7-8 to TRBJ2-7; 8 bases map to TRBD1. V lost 8 bases, J lost 5 bases, and 11 bases stayed unmatched. The CDR3 has 14 amino acids. Germline-derived CDR1 and CDR2 are SGHVS and FQNEAQ. Here the CDR3 DNA reads TGTGCCAGCTTCCCCCGGACAGGGTTCGACGAGCAGTACTTC. It yields the protein CASFPRTGFDEQYF.

The V and J genes are TRBV5-1 and TRBJ2-7; TRBD1 aligns across 8 bases. The V gene end was trimmed by 0 bases and the J gene end by 5 bases; junction bases not matched to a gene: 10. Germline loops: CDR1 SGHRS, CDR2 YFSETQ. The CDR3 covers 16 residues. The CDR3 is CASSLAIRDRLHEQYF. CDR3 DNA sequence: TGCGCCAGCAGCTTGGCGATCCGGGACAGGCTGCACGAGCAGTACTTC.

This rearrangement joins TRBV29-1 to TRBJ1-1; a weak D match, TRBD1 (6 bases). The V end was cut by 4 bases, the J end by 7 bases, with 19 bases between. The CDR3 contains 14 residues. Per the germline V gene, CDR1 is SQVTM and CDR2 is ANQGSEA. The CDR3 protein is CSVVEAGEGNEAFF. CDR3 nucleotides: TGCAGCGTTGTCGAGGCAGGGGAAGGAAATGAAGCTTTCTTT. The full variable domain, with the rest looked up from reference TRBV29-1 and TRBJ1-1, is SAVISQKPSRDICQRGTSLTIQCQVDSQVTMMFWYRQQPGQSLTLIATANQGSEATYESGFVIDKFPISRPNLTFSTLTVSNMSPEDSSIYLCSVVEAGEGNEAFFGQGTRLTVV.

This clone was counted between two and nine times. CDR3 sequence (DNA): TGCGCCAGCAGTCTTACGGAAACAACTAATGAAAAACTGTTTTTT. Its translation: CASSLTETTNEKLFF. The chain employs TRBV23-1 and TRBJ1-4; no clear D gene. TRBV23-1 is flagged as an ORF with uncertain function. The CDR3 sequence is 15 residues long. V lost 4 bases and J 0 bases, leaving 9 bases between the germline ends.

By share, this clone counts as medium-sized. The chain uses TRBV7-3 and TRBJ2-5; 7 bases line up with TRBD2. CDR1 is SGHTA and CDR2 is FQGTGA in the germline V gene. CDR3 length equals 16 residues. The J segment lost 2 bases and the V segment lost 2 bases, leaving 8 bases of the junction unmatched. The CDR3 bases are TGTGCCAGCAGCTTAGCCGGGTCGGGGGGACAAGAGACCCAGTACTTC. Protein product: CASSLAGSGGQETQYF. The whole variable domain, filled in from reference TRBV7-3 and TRBJ2-5, reads GAGVSQTPSNKVTEKGKYVELRCDPISGHTALYWYRQSLGQGPEFLIYFQGTGAADDSGLPNDRFFAVRPEGSVSTLKIQRTERGDSAVYLCASSLAGSGGQETQYFGPGTRLLVL.

This chain connects TRBV10-3 to TRBJ2-6; D unclear. The CDR3 covers 14 residues. Trimming took 7 bases from V and 0 from J, leaving 7 bases between them. The germline V gene encodes CDR1 ENHRY and CDR2 SYGVKD. In nucleotides, the CDR3 is TGTGCCATCACCCATAGCTCTGGGGCCAACGTCCTGACTTTC. This encodes CAITHSSGANVLTF.

The chain is built from TRBV29-1 and TRBJ1-2, with D hard to call. The ends were cut back, 3 bases at V and 4 bases at J, with 9 bases in the middle. This CDR3 has 12 amino acids. Germline V CDR1 and CDR2: SQVTM, ANQGSEA. The CDR3 loop is CSVEEVPYGYTF. In DNA form, the CDR3 reads TGCAGCGTTGAGGAGGTGCCCTATGGCTACACCTTC.